This T cell receptor (beta chain) is drawn from a study of T cells in Graves' hyperthyroidism and ophthalmopathy. General study results and limits: Ophthalmopathy onset followed model prediction by a median approximately 5.9 months. Most thyroid clonotypes expanded above 0.001 were also detected in blood. A model of 13 V-J features distinguished ophthalmopathy from stable hyperthyroidism.

This clonotype showed up many times. The antigen is undetermined. Trimming cost V 0 bases and J 7 bases, with 21 bases left between them. In germline, CDR1 is DFQATT, CDR2 SNEGSKA (reference sequence). The CDR3 is 16 residues long. There were TCR beta CDR3 regions amplified from RNA transcripts. Researchers ran a first-round RT-PCR on the TCR CDR3 using the HTBI primer set. TCRdb itself ran the multiplex PCR reads through MiXCR, one entry per CDR3 protein. The sample carries hundreds of thousands of distinct CDR3 sequences, 14% recorded once. Stable Graves' hyperthyroidism denoted no ophthalmopathy progression over 18 months.

Specimen: blood. The TCR comes from a woman in her late teens or twenties with Graves' hyperthyroidism. V usage is TRBV20-1 and J usage is TRBJ2-5, with TRBD2 as a possible D gene (5 bases). CDR3 sequence (DNA): TGCAGTGCTAGAGATACGCCGGCAACGAGTGGAGGGACCCAGTACTTC. It translates to CSARDTPATSGGTQYF.